The text below deals with one TCR beta chain. The antigen remains undetermined. There are 14 residues in the CDR3. V shed 6 bases, J shed 2 bases, and the junction held 4 bases outside the gene matches. From germline, CDR1 is SGDLS and CDR2 YYNGEE. TCRdb keeps only in-frame clones here, not all; method: immunoSEQ multiplex PCR. Of 85,000 to 100,000 clones in the sample, about 87% were seen once. The source of the sample is a study of OX40 agonist ivuxolimab in advanced cancers. Study information: Prior therapy, whether anti-PD-1, anti-PD-L1 or anti-CTLA-4, was allowed, and roughly 40% had some. Study observations and caveats: Which antigen the expanded peripheral T cells recognized is unknown. The mean number of expanded clones was higher in CD8+ T cells than in CD4+. Among some nonresponders, normalized T-cell clonal expansion was also low.

The chain links TRBV9 to TRBJ2-2; 7 bases align to TRBD1. The source is an adult with an advanced solid tumor such as melanoma, head and neck, liver or kidney cancer. Here the sequenced sample was CD4+ or CD8+ T cells sorted from blood, taken in a trial of the OX40 agonist ivuxolimab. CDR3 sequence (DNA): TGTGCCAGCACTCGACAGGGAAACACCGGGGAGCTGTTTTTT. Its protein is CASTRQGNTGELFF.